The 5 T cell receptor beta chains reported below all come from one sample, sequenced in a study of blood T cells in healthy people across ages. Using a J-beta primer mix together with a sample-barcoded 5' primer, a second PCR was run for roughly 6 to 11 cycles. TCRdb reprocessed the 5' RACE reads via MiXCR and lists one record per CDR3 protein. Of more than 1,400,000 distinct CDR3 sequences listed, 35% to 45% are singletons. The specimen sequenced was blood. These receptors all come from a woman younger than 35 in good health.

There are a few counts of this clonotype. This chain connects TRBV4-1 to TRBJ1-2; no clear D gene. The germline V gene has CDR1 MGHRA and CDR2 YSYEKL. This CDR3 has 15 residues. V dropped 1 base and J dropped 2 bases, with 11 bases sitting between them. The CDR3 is CASSQGQNENYGYTF. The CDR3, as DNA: TGCGCCAGCAGCCAAGGACAAAACGAAAACTATGGCTACACCTTC.

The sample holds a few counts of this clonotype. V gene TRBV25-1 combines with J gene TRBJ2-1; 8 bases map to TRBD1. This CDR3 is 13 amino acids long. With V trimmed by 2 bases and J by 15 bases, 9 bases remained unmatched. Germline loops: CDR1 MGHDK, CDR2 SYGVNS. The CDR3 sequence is CASSEMGWTGWFF. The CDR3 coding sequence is TGTGCCAGCAGTGAAATGGGCTGGACAGGGTGGTTCTTC.

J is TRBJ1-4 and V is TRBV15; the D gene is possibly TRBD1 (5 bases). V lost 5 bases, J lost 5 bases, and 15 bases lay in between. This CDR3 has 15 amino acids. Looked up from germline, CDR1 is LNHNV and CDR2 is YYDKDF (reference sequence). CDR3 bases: TGTGCCACCAGCGCCCTAGGAGGGGAAAATGAAAAACTGTTTTTT. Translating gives CATSALGGENEKLFF.

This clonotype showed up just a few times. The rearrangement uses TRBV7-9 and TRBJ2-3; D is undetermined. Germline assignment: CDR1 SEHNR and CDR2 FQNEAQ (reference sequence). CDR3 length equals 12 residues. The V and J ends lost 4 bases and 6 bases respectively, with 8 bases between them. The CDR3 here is CASSSPWDTQYF. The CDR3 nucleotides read TGTGCCAGCAGCTCTCCGTGGGATACGCAGTATTTT.

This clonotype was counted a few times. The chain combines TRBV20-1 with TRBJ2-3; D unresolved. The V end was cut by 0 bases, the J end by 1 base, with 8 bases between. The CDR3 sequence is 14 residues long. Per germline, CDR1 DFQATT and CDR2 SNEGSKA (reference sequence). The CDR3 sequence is CSAREVVGTDTQYF. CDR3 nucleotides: TGCAGTGCTAGAGAGGTGGTTGGCACAGATACGCAGTATTTT.